This T cell receptor (beta chain) is from a study of chemoradiotherapy in HPV16-positive cancers. Findings of the study overall: The functional HPV-specific definition rests on just a couple of HPV16-positive patients. Candidate HPV-specific clones and E7-related TCR motifs grew in tumor during treatment.

Sequencing used immunoSEQ multiplex PCR; TCRdb keeps in-frame clones, though not all of them. This sample carries about 3,700 clones, around nine tenths of them seen once, and the ten largest clones take around 4.1%. Germline values: CDR1 MGHRA, CDR2 YSYEKL. CDR3 length: 16 residues. J lost 4 bases, V lost 1 base, and 7 bases had no gene match. Regarding this clone: The antigen is undetermined.

The clonotype originates from a human donor with HPV-associated anogenital cancer. Source: tumor tissue, taken from a patient who underwent chemoradiotherapy. The V gene is TRBV4-1, the J gene TRBJ2-1; 7 nucleotides agree with TRBD2. CDR3 DNA: TGCGCCAGCAGCCAAGCCCAGCGGGGCTTTTACAATGAGCAGTTCTTC. This translates into CASSQAQRGFYNEQFF.